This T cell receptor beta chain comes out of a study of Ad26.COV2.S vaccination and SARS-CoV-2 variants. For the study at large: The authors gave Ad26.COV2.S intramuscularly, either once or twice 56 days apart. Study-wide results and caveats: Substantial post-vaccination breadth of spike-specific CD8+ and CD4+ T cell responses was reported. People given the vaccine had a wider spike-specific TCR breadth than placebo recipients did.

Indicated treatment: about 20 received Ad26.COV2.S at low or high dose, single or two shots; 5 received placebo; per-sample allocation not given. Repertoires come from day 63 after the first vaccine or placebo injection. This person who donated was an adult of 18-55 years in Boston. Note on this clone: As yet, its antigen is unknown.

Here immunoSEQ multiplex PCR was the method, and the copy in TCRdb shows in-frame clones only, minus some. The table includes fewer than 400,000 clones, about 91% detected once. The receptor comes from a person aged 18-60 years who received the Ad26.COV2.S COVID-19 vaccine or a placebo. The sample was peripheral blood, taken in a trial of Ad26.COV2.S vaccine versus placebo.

CDR3 in DNA: TGTGCCATCAGTGATGGGATAGCCCGGGAGACCCAGTACTTC. Encoded protein: CAISDGIARETQYF. The V gene is TRBV10-3, the J gene TRBJ2-5; D remains unclear. This CDR3 spans 14 amino acids. V shed 3 bases and J shed 5 bases, with 13 bases lying between them. Germline CDR1 and CDR2: ENHRY and SYGVKD.